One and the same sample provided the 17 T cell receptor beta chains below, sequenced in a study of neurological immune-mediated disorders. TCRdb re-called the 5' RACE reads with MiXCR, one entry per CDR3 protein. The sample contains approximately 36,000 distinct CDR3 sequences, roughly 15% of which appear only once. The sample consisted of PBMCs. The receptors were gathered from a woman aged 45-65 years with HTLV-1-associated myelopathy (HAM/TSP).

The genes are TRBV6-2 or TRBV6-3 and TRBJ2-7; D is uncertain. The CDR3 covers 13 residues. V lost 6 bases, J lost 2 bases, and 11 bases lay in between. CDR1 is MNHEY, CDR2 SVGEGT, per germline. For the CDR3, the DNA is TGTGCCAGCAGCTGTCCTGGGGCCTACGAGCAGTACTTC. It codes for CASSCPGAYEQYF.

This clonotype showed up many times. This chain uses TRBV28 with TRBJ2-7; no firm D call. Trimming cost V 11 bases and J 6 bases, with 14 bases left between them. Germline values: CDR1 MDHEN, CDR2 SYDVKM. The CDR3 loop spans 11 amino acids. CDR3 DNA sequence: TGTGCCTCCGGCGGCGCCTCCGAGCAGTACGTC. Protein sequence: CASGGASEQYV.

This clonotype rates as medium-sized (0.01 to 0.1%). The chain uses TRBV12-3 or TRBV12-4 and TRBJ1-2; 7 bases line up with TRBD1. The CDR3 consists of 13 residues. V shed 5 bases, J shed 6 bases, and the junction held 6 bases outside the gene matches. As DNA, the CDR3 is TGTGCCAGCAGTCTACAGGGGCGGGATGGCTACACCTTC. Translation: CASSLQGRDGYTF.

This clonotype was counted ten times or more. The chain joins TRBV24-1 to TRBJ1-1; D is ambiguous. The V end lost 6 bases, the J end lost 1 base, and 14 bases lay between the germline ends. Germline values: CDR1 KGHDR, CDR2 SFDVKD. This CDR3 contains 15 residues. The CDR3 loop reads CATSSPAGQNTEAFF. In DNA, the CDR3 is TGTGCCACCAGTAGCCCCGCCGGTCAGAACACTGAAGCTTTCTTT.

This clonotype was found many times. CDR3 region: CSVARQGRPQYEQYF. In DNA form, the CDR3 reads TGCAGTGTAGCGCGACAGGGTAGGCCTCAGTACGAGCAGTACTTC. The chain uses TRBV20-1 and TRBJ2-7; 7 bases map to TRBD1. Losses at the gene ends were 7 bases for V and 4 bases for J; bases not matched to a gene: 16. Germline V gene sequence: CDR1 DFQATT, CDR2 SNEGSKA (reference sequence). There are 15 residues in the CDR3.

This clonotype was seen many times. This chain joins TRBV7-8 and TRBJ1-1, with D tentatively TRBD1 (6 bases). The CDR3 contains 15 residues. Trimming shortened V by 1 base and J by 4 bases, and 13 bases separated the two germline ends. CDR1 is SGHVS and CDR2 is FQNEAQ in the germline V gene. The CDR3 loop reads CASSLEVARGTEAFF. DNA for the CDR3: TGTGCCAGCAGCTTAGAAGTAGCCAGGGGCACTGAAGCTTTCTTT.

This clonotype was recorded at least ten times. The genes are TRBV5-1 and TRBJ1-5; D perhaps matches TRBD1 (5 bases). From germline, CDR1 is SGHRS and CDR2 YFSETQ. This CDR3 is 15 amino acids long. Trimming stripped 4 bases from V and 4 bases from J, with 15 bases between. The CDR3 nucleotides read TGCGCCAGCAGCCCGGACGGGGGTAGGAATCAGCCCCAGCATTTT. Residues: CASSPDGGRNQPQHF.

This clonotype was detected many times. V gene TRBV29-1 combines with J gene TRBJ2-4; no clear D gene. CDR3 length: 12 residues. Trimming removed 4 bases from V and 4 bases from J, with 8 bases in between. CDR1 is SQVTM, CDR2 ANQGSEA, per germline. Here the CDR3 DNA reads TGCAGCGTTGCGTTTGGGAAAAACATTCAGTACTTC. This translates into CSVAFGKNIQYF.

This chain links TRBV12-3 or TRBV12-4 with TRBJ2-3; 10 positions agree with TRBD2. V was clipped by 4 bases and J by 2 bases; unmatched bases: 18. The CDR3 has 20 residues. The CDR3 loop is CASSSLGLAGVHLSTDTQYF. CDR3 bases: TGTGCCAGCAGTTCTCTCGGTCTAGCGGGGGTCCACCTTTCCACAGATACGCAGTATTTT.

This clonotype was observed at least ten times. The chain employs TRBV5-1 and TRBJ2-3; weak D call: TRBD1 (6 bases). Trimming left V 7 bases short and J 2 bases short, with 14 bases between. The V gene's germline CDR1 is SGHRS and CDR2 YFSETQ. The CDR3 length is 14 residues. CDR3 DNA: TGCGCCAGCGTTACAGGGCCCGACACAGATACGCAGTATTTT. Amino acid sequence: CASVTGPDTDTQYF.

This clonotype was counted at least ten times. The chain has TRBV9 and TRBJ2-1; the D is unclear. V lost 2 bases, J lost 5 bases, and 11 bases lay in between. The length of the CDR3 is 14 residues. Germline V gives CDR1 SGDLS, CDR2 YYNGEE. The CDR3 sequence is CASSVRSGNNEQFF. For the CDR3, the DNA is TGTGCCAGCAGCGTCCGGTCAGGCAACAATGAGCAGTTCTTC. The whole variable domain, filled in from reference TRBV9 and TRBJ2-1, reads DSGVTQTPKHLITATGQRVTLRCSPRSGDLSVYWYQQSLDQGLQFLIQYYNGEERAKGNILERFSAQQFPDLHSELNLSSLELGDSALYFCASSVRSGNNEQFFGPGTRLTVL.

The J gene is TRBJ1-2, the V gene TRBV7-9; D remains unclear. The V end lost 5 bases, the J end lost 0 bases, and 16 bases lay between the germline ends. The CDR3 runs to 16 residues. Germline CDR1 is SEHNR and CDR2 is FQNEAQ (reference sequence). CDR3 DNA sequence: TGTGCCAGCAGCCCTGGGTCAACCGTCTCTAACTATGGCTACACCTTC. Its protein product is CASSPGSTVSNYGYTF.

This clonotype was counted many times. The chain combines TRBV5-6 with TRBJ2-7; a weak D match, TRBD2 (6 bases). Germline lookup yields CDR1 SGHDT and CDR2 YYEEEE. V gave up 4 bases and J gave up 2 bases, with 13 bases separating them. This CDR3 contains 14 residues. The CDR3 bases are TGTGCCAGCAGCCCGGGCGGGGTTCCCTACGAGCAGTACGTC. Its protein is CASSPGGVPYEQYV.

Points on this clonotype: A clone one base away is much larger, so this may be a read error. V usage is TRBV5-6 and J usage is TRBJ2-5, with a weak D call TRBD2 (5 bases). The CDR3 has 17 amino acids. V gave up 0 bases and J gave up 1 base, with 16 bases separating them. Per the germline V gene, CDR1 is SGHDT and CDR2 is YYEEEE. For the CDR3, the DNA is TGTGCCAGCAGCTTGGGGCCAAAGCGGTGGGGCCAAGAGACCCAGTACTTC. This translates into CASSLGPKRWGQETQYF.

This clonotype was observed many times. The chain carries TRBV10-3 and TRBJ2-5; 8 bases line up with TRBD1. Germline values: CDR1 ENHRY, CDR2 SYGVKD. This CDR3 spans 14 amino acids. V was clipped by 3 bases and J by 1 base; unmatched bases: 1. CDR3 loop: CAISDQGAQETQYF. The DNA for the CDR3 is TGTGCCATCAGTGATCAGGGGGCCCAAGAGACCCAGTACTTC.

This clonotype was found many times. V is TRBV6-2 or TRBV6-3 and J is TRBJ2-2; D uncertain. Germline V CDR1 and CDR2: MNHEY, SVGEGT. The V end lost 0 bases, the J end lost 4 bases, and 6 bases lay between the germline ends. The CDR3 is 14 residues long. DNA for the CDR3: TGTGCCAGCAGTTACTCGATCCCCACCGGGGAGCTGTTTTTT. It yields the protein CASSYSIPTGELFF.

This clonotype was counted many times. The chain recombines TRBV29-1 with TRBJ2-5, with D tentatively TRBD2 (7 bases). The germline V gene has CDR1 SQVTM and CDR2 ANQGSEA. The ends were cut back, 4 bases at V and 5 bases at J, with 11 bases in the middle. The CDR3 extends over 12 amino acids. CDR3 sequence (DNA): TGCAGCGTTGCGGGGGGCGCGGAGACCCAGTACTTC. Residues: CSVAGGAETQYF. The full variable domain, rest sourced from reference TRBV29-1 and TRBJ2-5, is SAVISQKPSRDICQRGTSLTIQCQVDSQVTMMFWYRQQPGQSLTLIATANQGSEATYESGFVIDKFPISRPNLTFSTLTVSNMSPEDSSIYLCSVAGGAETQYFGPGTRLLVL.